The rows below give T cell receptor beta chains drawn from one sample of a study of cytomegalovirus exposure and HLA in healthy donors. Assay used: immunoSEQ multiplex PCR; TCRdb lists only in-frame clones, some missing. The repertoire holds 160,000 or so clones, with about 75% as singletons. Sequenced material: PBMCs. These receptors were taken from a female donor in good health and CMV-seronegative. The CDR3 runs from the conserved cysteine through the conserved F or W. The D gene is left open where the match is weak. Some rows mark clone size as missing; the rest say once, few, many or name a class of expanded clone.

CDR3 protein	CDR3 DNA	J gene	D gene	clone size	V gene
CATSRVTGQPQHF	TGTGCCACCAGCAGAGTTACGGGGCAGCCCCAGCATTTT	TRBJ1-5	-	-	TRBV15
CASSMGTSGYTF	TGTGCCAGTAGTATGGGGACATCTGGCTACACCTTC	TRBJ1-2	-	few	TRBV19
CASRPGSGANVLTF	TGTGCCAGCAGGCCAGGCTCTGGGGCCAACGTCCTGACTTTC	TRBJ2-6	-	-	TRBV6-5
CASSNPPAGGPFSLETQYF	TGTGCCAGCAGCAATCCCCCAGCGGGAGGGCCCTTTTCGTTAGAGACCCAGTACTTC	TRBJ2-5	-	-	TRBV21-1
CAWSVSLARGEKLFF	TGTGCCTGGAGTGTATCGCTAGCCCGGGGTGAAAAACTGTTTTTT	TRBJ1-4	-	-	TRBV30
CAWSVPTFEAFF	TGTGCCTGGAGTGTACCCACCTTCGAGGCTTTCTTT	TRBJ1-1	-	-	TRBV30
CASSEPGGEQYF	TGCGCCAGCAGTGAGCCGGGGGGCGAGCAGTACTTC	TRBJ2-7	TRBD2	-	TRBV10-1
CASSPQREGSGTYEQYF	TGTGCTAGCAGCCCTCAGCGGGAGGGTTCGGGGACCTACGAGCAGTACTTC	TRBJ2-7	TRBD2	-	TRBV7-7
CASSLRLAGGTGELFF	TGTGCCAGCAGTTTGAGGCTAGCGGGAGGGACCGGGGAGCTGTTTTTT	TRBJ2-2	TRBD2	-	TRBV28
CASSLIRAGYEQYF	TGTGCCAGCAGTTTAATTCGGGCGGGCTACGAGCAGTACTTC	TRBJ2-7	-	-	TRBV28
CASRAGLAGVEQFF	TGTGCCAGCAGGGCTGGACTAGCGGGAGTAGAGCAGTTCTTC	TRBJ2-1	TRBD2	once	TRBV2
CASTRQSWWPQHF	TGTGCCAGCACCAGACAGTCCTGGTGGCCCCAGCATTTT	TRBJ1-5	-	-	TRBV28
CASSPRTSGAYNEQFF	TGTGCCAGCTCACCACGGACTAGCGGGGCGTACAATGAGCAGTTCTTC	TRBJ2-1	TRBD2	-	TRBV18
CSASDRSGYTF	TGCAGTGCTAGTGACAGATCTGGCTACACCTTC	TRBJ1-2	-	-	TRBV20-1
CASSPTSANTGELFF	TGCGCCAGCAGCCCAACTAGCGCGAACACCGGGGAGCTGTTTTTT	TRBJ2-2	TRBD2	-	TRBV5-1
CASSDAQGNTGELFF	TGTGCCAGCAGTGACGCTCAGGGAAACACCGGGGAGCTGTTTTTT	TRBJ2-2	-	-	TRBV6-4
CASSLEELNTEAFF	TGTGCCAGCAGTTTGGAGGAGTTGAACACTGAAGCTTTCTTT	TRBJ1-1	-	-	TRBV6-5
CASTGGEDEQYF	TGTGCCAGTACAGGGGGCGAAGACGAGCAGTACTTC	TRBJ2-7	TRBD1	-	TRBV19
CATSRGGQTYEQYF	TGTGCCACCAGCAGAGGAGGGCAGACCTACGAGCAGTACTTC	TRBJ2-7	-	-	TRBV15
CASSLVHFATESNEKLFF	TGTGCCAGCAGCTTGGTTCATTTTGCGACAGAGAGTAATGAAAAACTGTTTTTT	TRBJ1-4	-	-	TRBV5-5
CASSRTLAGYEQYF	TGCGCCAGCAGCCGTACACTAGCGGGCTACGAGCAGTACTTC	TRBJ2-7	TRBD2	-	TRBV4-3
CASSPGTSIDGELFF	TGTGCCAGCAGCCCCGGGACTAGCATCGACGGGGAGCTGTTTTTT	TRBJ2-2	TRBD2	-	TRBV2
CASSPVSGIEQYF	TGTGCCAGCTCACCGGTCTCAGGGATCGAGCAGTACTTC	TRBJ2-7	-	-	TRBV18
CASSPGTGLETQYF	TGTGCCAGCAGCCCCGGGACAGGGTTAGAGACCCAGTACTTC	TRBJ2-5	TRBD1	-	TRBV7-2
CASSQMGPKETQYF	TGCGCCAGCAGCCAAATGGGGCCCAAAGAGACCCAGTACTTC	TRBJ2-5	-	once	TRBV4-3
CASIYPGTGGTEAFF	TGTGCCAGCATTTACCCCGGGACAGGGGGAACTGAAGCTTTCTTT	TRBJ1-1	TRBD1	-	TRBV2
CASSLSRGGTEAFF	TGTGCCAGCAGTTTATCGAGGGGGGGCACTGAAGCTTTCTTT	TRBJ1-1	-	few	TRBV28
CASIIGGEPNTEAFF	TGTGCCAGCATTATCGGCGGAGAGCCGAACACTGAAGCTTTCTTT	TRBJ1-1	-	-	TRBV28
CASSVGEGPIHSGNTIYF	TGTGCCAGCAGCGTAGGGGAGGGTCCTATACACTCTGGAAACACCATATATTTT	TRBJ1-3	-	-	TRBV9
CASSLRRTSGRDTQYF	TGTGCCAGCAGTTTACGTCGGACTAGCGGGAGGGATACGCAGTATTTT	TRBJ2-3	TRBD2	-	TRBV28
CASSSPTWDRVTDTQYF	TGTGCCAGCAGCTCGCCCACCTGGGACAGGGTCACAGATACGCAGTATTTT	TRBJ2-3	TRBD1	-	TRBV7-9
CASSPREDGLETQYF	TGTGCCAGCAGCCCCCGGGAAGATGGCTTAGAGACCCAGTACTTC	TRBJ2-5	-	-	TRBV25-1
CASSLSGTITDTQYF	TGTGCCAGCAGCCTTAGCGGGACTATCACAGATACGCAGTATTTT	TRBJ2-3	TRBD2	-	TRBV5-6
CASSPLSYGYTF	TGTGCCAGTAGTCCTCTGAGCTATGGCTACACCTTC	TRBJ1-2	-	-	TRBV19
CASGSAGLAGGSGYEQFF	TGTGCTAGTGGTTCGGCCGGACTAGCGGGAGGGTCTGGCTATGAGCAGTTCTTC	TRBJ2-1	TRBD2	-	TRBV12-5
CSVEGQRPRSTDTQYF	TGCAGCGTTGAGGGACAGAGACCTAGGAGCACAGATACGCAGTATTTT	TRBJ2-3	TRBD1	-	TRBV29-1
CASSQLQGDYGYTF	TGCGCCAGCAGCCAGCTCCAGGGCGACTATGGCTACACCTTC	TRBJ1-2	-	-	TRBV4-1
CASSSGGTEAFF	TGTGCCAGCAGTTCGGGGGGAACTGAAGCTTTCTTT	TRBJ1-1	-	few	TRBV27
CASSEATSGDYNEQFF	TGTGCCAGCAGTGAGGCGACTAGCGGGGACTACAATGAGCAGTTCTTC	TRBJ2-1	TRBD2	-	TRBV6-4
CASSPTLVGNTIYF	TGTGCCAGCAGCCCCACACTAGTTGGAAACACCATATATTTT	TRBJ1-3	-	-	TRBV7-2
CASSLLGEGYEQYF	TGTGCCAGCAGCTTACTCGGGGAGGGCTACGAGCAGTACTTC	TRBJ2-7	TRBD2	-	TRBV11-2
CSTHGGSTYGYTF	TGCAGCACCCATGGGGGGAGCACCTATGGCTACACCTTC	TRBJ1-2	-	-	TRBV29-1